The rows below give T cell receptor beta chains drawn from one sample of a study of stem cell transplantation in POMP-related autoinflammatory disease. Produced via immunoSEQ multiplex PCR; TCRdb's table is partial and in-frame only. The repertoire holds tens of thousands of clones, with roughly 93% as singletons. Source: CD4+ T cells from PBMCs, taken after stem cell transplantation. Every receptor here comes from a human patient with POMP-related autoinflammation and immune dysregulation (PRAID). Some T cells may arise from the graft donor. CDR3s include the opening cysteine and the closing phenylalanine or tryptophan. Fields, in order: clone size, J gene, D gene, V gene, CDR3 DNA, CDR3 protein. A D gene is named only where the DNA matches it firmly. Clone size appears in some rows only: once, few, many, or a class for an expanded clone.

few TRBJ2-1 NA TRBV7-7 TGTGCCAGCAGTTTCGACAGGTCCCATGAGCAGTTCTTC CASSFDRSHEQFF
NA TRBJ2-7 TRBD1 TRBV7-8 TGTGCCAGCAGCGCAGGCAGGGGGCCCTACGAGCAGTACTTC CASSAGRGPYEQYF
NA TRBJ2-2 NA TRBV7-8 TGTGCCAGCAGCTTAATGGGGGGGAACACCGGGGAGCTGTTTTTT CASSLMGGNTGELFF
NA TRBJ2-6 NA TRBV10-3 TGTGCCATCAGTGGATCCGGGACACGCTCTGGGGCCAACGTCCTGACTTTC CAISGSGTRSGANVLTF
few TRBJ2-3 TRBD2 TRBV15 TGTGCCACCAGCAGGACCCCGGGACTAGCGGGGGGTGCAGATACGCAGTATTTT CATSRTPGLAGGADTQYF
NA TRBJ2-1 NA TRBV5-1 TGCGCCAGCAGCCGGGCCAAAAGTGAGCAGTTCTTC CASSRAKSEQFF
once TRBJ1-1 NA TRBV6-2/TRBV6-3 TGTGCCAGCAGTTACTCTGCCGTTCTGAAGTCTGAAGCTTTCTTT CASSYSAVLKSEAFF
NA TRBJ2-2 NA TRBV18 TGTGCCAGCTCACCACGGATCCCACTGAACACCGGGGAGCTGTTTTTT CASSPRIPLNTGELFF
NA TRBJ1-2 NA TRBV5-5 TGTGCCAGCAGCTTGGAGCCAGGGTCTTTCTATGGCTACACCTTC CASSLEPGSFYGYTF
NA TRBJ2-2 NA TRBV6-5 TGTGCCAGCAGTTACTATGGCGGCTCGAACACCGGGGAGCTGTTTTTT CASSYYGGSNTGELFF
NA TRBJ2-5 NA TRBV3-1/TRBV3-2 TGTGCCAGCAGCCAAGAGGACTATCAAGAGACCCAGTACTTC CASSQEDYQETQYF
NA TRBJ2-1 NA TRBV19 TGTGCCAGTAAAAAGCGGACCGGCGGGGCCCCTTACAATGAGCAGTTCTTC CASKKRTGGAPYNEQFF
NA TRBJ2-3 TRBD2 TRBV28 TGTGCCAGCAGTTTGGGTACTAGCGGGACAGATACGCAGTATTTT CASSLGTSGTDTQYF
NA TRBJ2-4 TRBD2 TRBV6-6 TGTGCCAGCAGTCCGCGGGAGGGCCGGTGGGCCAAAAACATTCAGTACTTC CASSPREGRWAKNIQYF
NA TRBJ1-5 NA TRBV6-6 TGTGCCAGCCAGCGGTTTGGCAATCAGCCCCAGCATTTT CASQRFGNQPQHF
NA TRBJ1-4 TRBD1 TRBV27 TGTGCCAGCAGTTCGGGACAGTGGGAAAAACTGTTTTTT CASSSGQWEKLFF
NA TRBJ1-5 TRBD1 TRBV15 TGTGCCACCAGCAGACGGACAGGGGCTGGGCAGCCCCAGCATTTT CATSRRTGAGQPQHF
NA TRBJ1-2 TRBD1 TRBV7-9 TGTGCCAGCAGCATTGACAGGGCGCCCAAAGGGGATGGCTACACCTTC CASSIDRAPKGDGYTF
NA TRBJ1-6 NA TRBV5-6 TGTGCCAGCAGCTGGGCGACAGTTCTTGGGAATTCACCCCTCCACTTT CASSWATVLGNSPLHF
once TRBJ2-1 NA TRBV18 TGTGCCAGCTCACCACGTCCCCCCACAGGACTTTCCTACAATGAGCAGTTCTTC CASSPRPPTGLSYNEQFF
NA TRBJ2-5 NA TRBV28 TGTGCCAGCAGTCAACAACAGGGAATGGAGACCCAGTACTTC CASSQQQGMETQYF
NA TRBJ2-5 NA TRBV5-4 TGTGCCAGCAGCTCTATCGGCTTTAGGGCCCAGTACTTC CASSSIGFRAQYF
NA TRBJ2-3 NA TRBV5-1 TGCGCCAGCAGCTTGGGGGACGGCACAGATACGCAGTATTTT CASSLGDGTDTQYF
NA TRBJ2-1 TRBD2 TRBV24-1 TGTGCCACCAGTGACCCGGGACTAGCGGGGGGGCGGGTTGAGCAGTTCTTC CATSDPGLAGGRVEQFF
NA TRBJ2-5 TRBD2 TRBV5-4 TGTGCCAGCAGCTTGGGCGGGACTAGCGGGGGACTACCACAAGAGACCCAGTACTTC CASSLGGTSGGLPQETQYF
NA TRBJ2-1 NA TRBV7-9 TGTGCCAGCAGCTTACTAGGTTTAGGTGAGCAGTTCTTC CASSLLGLGEQFF
NA TRBJ1-2 TRBD1 TRBV2 TGTGCCAGCAGTGATGACAGGGAAGAAGGCTACACCTTC CASSDDREEGYTF
NA TRBJ2-2 TRBD2 TRBV28 TGTGCCAGCAGTCGAAAAGCGGGAGTCACCGGGGAGCTGTTTTTT CASSRKAGVTGELFF
NA TRBJ1-6 NA TRBV5-1 TGCGCCAGCAGCTGGGGGATATTCTCCTATAATTCACCCCTCCACTTT CASSWGIFSYNSPLHF
once TRBJ2-6 NA TRBV12-1 TGTGCCAGCAGCTTTCCCCGGACAGGCGAGAGCTCTGGGGCCAACGTCCTGACTTTC CASSFPRTGESSGANVLTF
once TRBJ1-2 NA TRBV18 TGTGCCAGCTCACCACAACGGACGCTGGGCAACTATGGCTACACCTTC CASSPQRTLGNYGYTF
NA TRBJ2-1 TRBD1 TRBV19 TGTGCCAGTAGTAAACCCCACAGGGGGCGGCATGAGCAGTTCTTC CASSKPHRGRHEQFF